This T cell receptor (beta chain) was sequenced in a study of Ad26.COV2.S vaccination and SARS-CoV-2 variants. Study context: Donor got 5x10^10 or 1x10^11 viral particles of Ad26.COV2.S. General study results and limits: Similar non-spike TCR breadth was observed in recipients of vaccine and of placebo. Total responses of T cells may have been underestimated by the analyses of TCR breadth and depth.

Treatment given: 15 to 20 received Ad26.COV2.S at low or high dose, single or two shots; a few received placebo; per-sample allocation not given. Each sample was drawn 63 days after the first injection (of vaccine or placebo). Repertoires were generated with immunoSEQ multiplex PCR, while TCRdb's copy carries only in-frame clones and drops some. Of about 480,000 clones in the sample, around 88% were seen once. V gave up 7 bases and J gave up 5 bases; unmatched junction bases: 13. CDR1 is SGHDT and CDR2 is YYEEEE in the germline V gene. This CDR3 spans 16 amino acids. To note about this clone: The antigen remains undetermined.

This specimen was peripheral blood, taken in a trial of Ad26.COV2.S vaccine versus placebo. The sequence came from a person aged 18-60 years who received the Ad26.COV2.S COVID-19 vaccine or a placebo. The genes are TRBV5-6 and TRBJ2-2; 8 bases map to TRBD1. The DNA for the CDR3 is TGTGCCAGCGGACGCAGGGGGCGGTTTTCGACCGGGGAGCTGTTTTTT. It codes for CASGRRGRFSTGELFF.